This TCR beta chain originates from a study of blood T cell repertoires in COVID-19. At the level of the study: From the United States, Italy and Spain came samples of acute and convalescent COVID-19.

Sequencing used immunoSEQ multiplex PCR; TCRdb keeps in-frame clones, though not all of them. The sample lists more than 85,000 clones, about 89% occurring once. The CDR3 has 17 residues. This clonotype was obtained from a man between 60 and 75 years old with acute or convalescent COVID-19. J is TRBJ2-3 and V is TRBV21-1; TRBD1 was called by the table and not checked on the DNA. TRBV21-1 is a pseudogene segment. The sequenced sample was peripheral blood. The CDR3 reads CASSALGAQGTADTQYF. As DNA, the CDR3 is TGTGCCAGCAGCGCCCTCGGGGCACAGGGTACGGCAGATACGCAGTATTTT.